This entry is about one T cell receptor beta chain. What it binds is unknown. These data come from a study of beta chain features in type 1 diabetes. General observations from the study: Moderately but significantly shorter TCRB CDR3s were found in Type 1 diabetes patients in all four CD4+ subsets.

Germline CDR1 and CDR2: MNHEY and SMNVEV (reference sequence). Trimming removed 7 bases from V and 4 bases from J, with 13 bases in between. The CDR3 is 13 amino acids. Sorted CD4+ subsets: naive, central memory, regulatory, stem cell-like memory (CD45RO/CCR7/CD25/CD127/CD95/CD27 panel). All of the isolated RNA was reverse transcribed, so expressed TCRB transcripts were sequenced. Data came from immunoSEQ multiplex PCR; TCRdb stores just in-frame clones and leaves some out. The sample shows a few hundred thousand clones, 30% of them seen only once. V gene TRBV27 combines with J gene TRBJ2-5; D is uncertain. This clonotype was obtained from a man younger than 30 in good health. Sequenced input: naive CD4+ T cells from blood. The CDR3 is CASTRRDGETQYF. The CDR3 DNA sequence: TGTGCCAGCACTAGAAGGGATGGAGAGACCCAGTACTTC.